These T cell receptor beta chains were read from a single sample in a study of T-cell reconstitution after alpha-beta-depleted transplantation in children. From the PCR reads, TCRdb called clonotypes with MiXCR, one entry per CDR3 protein. The data hold 450,000 to 600,000 distinct CDR3 sequences, with 10% observed a single time. The specimen was PBMCs, collected before TCRalphabeta/CD19-depleted stem cell transplant. These receptors originate from a child under 10 years old with inherited bone marrow failure, due to receive a stem cell transplant. Both conserved end residues are part of each CDR3. Fields, in order: clone size, D gene, V gene, J gene, CDR3 DNA, CDR3 protein. A D gene is named only where the DNA matches it firmly. Rows may omit the clone size; those that give it use once, few, many or a size class.

clone_size: many
d_call: .
v_call: TRBV7-2
j_call: TRBJ1-1
cdr3_nt: TGTGCCAGCAGCTTATCCGGGTTAGCGAACACTGAAGCTTTCTTT
cdr3_aa: CASSLSGLANTEAFF

clone_size: few
d_call: .
v_call: TRBV7-2
j_call: TRBJ1-3
cdr3_nt: TGTGCCAGCAGCTACTCACTGGGTGGTGGAAACACCATATATTTT
cdr3_aa: CASSYSLGGGNTIYF

clone_size: many
d_call: TRBD1
v_call: TRBV27
j_call: TRBJ2-7
cdr3_nt: TGTGCCAGCAGCCTCGACAGGGCAGGGTACGAGCAGTACTTC
cdr3_aa: CASSLDRAGYEQYF

clone_size: many
d_call: .
v_call: TRBV2
j_call: TRBJ2-3
cdr3_nt: TGTGCCAGCAGATACCCGGGCCGCACAGATACGCAGTATTTT
cdr3_aa: CASRYPGRTDTQYF

clone_size: many
d_call: .
v_call: TRBV15
j_call: TRBJ2-2
cdr3_nt: TGTGCCACCAGCAGAGATTCGTGGGGGTCCGGGGAGCTGTTTTTT
cdr3_aa: CATSRDSWGSGELFF

clone_size: .
d_call: TRBD2
v_call: TRBV4-2
j_call: TRBJ2-5
cdr3_nt: TGTGCCAGCAGCCAAGTGAAGGGTGAAGGACTAGCGGGAATCCGGGGGCAAGAGACCCAGTACTTC
cdr3_aa: CASSQVKGEGLAGIRGQETQYF

clone_size: many
d_call: .
v_call: TRBV19
j_call: TRBJ2-1
cdr3_nt: TGTGCCAGTAGTATCCTTGGACACTACAATGAGCAGTTCTTC
cdr3_aa: CASSILGHYNEQFF

clone_size: few
d_call: TRBD2
v_call: TRBV29-1
j_call: TRBJ2-7
cdr3_nt: TGCAGCGTTGCGGCCTTTCAACGGGAGGGCCGGGTCGAGCAGTACTTC
cdr3_aa: CSVAAFQREGRVEQYF

clone_size: many
d_call: .
v_call: TRBV27
j_call: TRBJ2-7
cdr3_nt: TGTGCCAGCCGACCACGAAGCCCCTACGAGCAGTACTTC
cdr3_aa: CASRPRSPYEQYF

clone_size: many
d_call: .
v_call: TRBV20-1
j_call: TRBJ2-1
cdr3_nt: TGCAGTGCTAGAGATTGGACGGAGCCCTACAATGAGCAGTTCTTC
cdr3_aa: CSARDWTEPYNEQFF

clone_size: many
d_call: .
v_call: TRBV6-1
j_call: TRBJ2-1
cdr3_nt: TGTGCCAGCAGTAAGGGTGGGGTGCAGGACCCGCAGATCTTC
cdr3_aa: CASSKGGVQDPQIF

clone_size: many
d_call: TRBD1
v_call: TRBV7-2
j_call: TRBJ2-5
cdr3_nt: TGTGCCAGCAGCTTAGGGACAGGGAAAATCCAAGAGACCCAGTACTTC
cdr3_aa: CASSLGTGKIQETQYF

clone_size: .
d_call: .
v_call: TRBV6-2/TRBV6-3
j_call: TRBJ2-7
cdr3_nt: TGTGCCAGCAGTCATCGCCGGGATCGCTGGTACGAGCAGTACTTC
cdr3_aa: CASSHRRDRWYEQYF

clone_size: few
d_call: TRBD2
v_call: TRBV29-1
j_call: TRBJ2-1
cdr3_nt: TGCAGCGTGGGTCTACGGCTAGCGGGAGAGGGTGAGCAGTTCTTC
cdr3_aa: CSVGLRLAGEGEQFF

clone_size: many
d_call: TRBD1
v_call: TRBV28
j_call: TRBJ2-4
cdr3_nt: TGTGCCAGCAGTTTACACGGGACAGGGTTGAGCATTCAGTACTTC
cdr3_aa: CASSLHGTGLSIQYF

clone_size: many
d_call: .
v_call: TRBV12-3/TRBV12-4
j_call: TRBJ2-1
cdr3_nt: TGTGCCAGCAGTTTGGAAAATGAGCAGTTCTTC
cdr3_aa: CASSLENEQFF

clone_size: few
d_call: .
v_call: TRBV6-2/TRBV6-3
j_call: TRBJ2-1
cdr3_nt: TGTGCCAGCAGTTACGATCCGGGGATGAATGAGCAGTTCTTC
cdr3_aa: CASSYDPGMNEQFF

clone_size: few
d_call: TRBD2
v_call: TRBV7-8
j_call: TRBJ2-1
cdr3_nt: TGTGCCAGCAGCATATGGGTAGCGGGAGGCAATGAGCAGTTCTTC
cdr3_aa: CASSIWVAGGNEQFF

clone_size: many
d_call: .
v_call: TRBV3-1
j_call: TRBJ2-1
cdr3_nt: TGTGCCAGCAGCCTCGGACTTCTAGCTTACAATGAGCAGTTCTTC
cdr3_aa: CASSLGLLAYNEQFF

clone_size: .
d_call: .
v_call: TRBV20-1
j_call: TRBJ1-6
cdr3_nt: TGCAGTGTCCCTGAACAGGGATGGTCACCCCTCCACTTT
cdr3_aa: CSVPEQGWSPLHF

clone_size: .
d_call: TRBD2
v_call: TRBV6-5
j_call: TRBJ2-7
cdr3_nt: TGTGCCAGCAGTTACTCCCCGACTAGCGGGACCTCCTACGAGCAGTACTTC
cdr3_aa: CASSYSPTSGTSYEQYF

clone_size: .
d_call: .
v_call: TRBV20-1
j_call: TRBJ2-2
cdr3_nt: TGCAGTGCACCACTAGAGAACACCGGGGAGCTGTTTTTT
cdr3_aa: CSAPLENTGELFF